This TCR beta chain was captured by sequencing in a study of shared clonotypes between healthy human individuals. Study observations and caveats: Naive subsets generally exceeded memory subsets in estimated richness.

An approximately 210 ng quantity of DNA, roughly 30,000 T cell genomes, went into the sorted-subset replicate PCRs. Produced via immunoSEQ multiplex PCR; TCRdb's table is partial and in-frame only. The sample includes about 1.5 million clones, roughly 96% of them seen just once. Comment on this clone: The antigen is not known.

Germline V CDR1 and CDR2: WSHSY, SAAADI. Trimming stripped 8 bases from V and 5 bases from J, with 19 bases between. The length of the CDR3 is 15 residues. The V gene is TRBV10-2, the J gene TRBJ2-1; D may be TRBD1 (5 bases). The TCR comes from a man aged 30 to 39 in good health. The specimen sequenced was naive CD4+ T cells sorted from blood. Described subset: CD45RA+ positively selected. Written as DNA, the CDR3 is TGCGCCAGCGCCACCCTGCAGGGTTGGGACAATGAGCAGTTCTTC. It yields the protein CASATLQGWDNEQFF.